Listed below are T cell receptor beta chains from one sample, sequenced in a study of graft-versus-host responses after intestinal transplantation. Clones were sequenced by immunoSEQ multiplex PCR, and TCRdb holds only the in-frame ones, with some missing. The sample includes 8,000 to 9,500 clones, less than 35% seen only once; the top ten take about 2.1%. This sample comprised alloreactive CD8+ T cells from a mixed lymphocyte reaction culture, obtained before intestinal transplant. Receptors originate from a human patient who received an intestinal transplant. The CDR3 runs from the conserved cysteine through the conserved F or W. A D gene is named only where the DNA matches it firmly. Size values are once, few and many counts, or a class for expanded clones, and some rows have none.

v_gene: TRBV7-2; j_gene: TRBJ2-3; abundance: NA; len: 15; d_gene: NA; CDR3aa: CASSYYRLRADTQYF; CDR3nt: TGTGCCAGCAGCTACTACCGGCTGCGGGCAGATACGCAGTATTTT
v_gene: TRBV29-1; j_gene: TRBJ2-1; abundance: few; len: 16; d_gene: NA; CDR3aa: CSGNTRDRSGSAEQFF; CDR3nt: TGCAGCGGAAACACAAGGGATAGGTCAGGGTCGGCTGAGCAGTTCTTC
v_gene: TRBV9; j_gene: TRBJ2-2; abundance: few; len: 16; d_gene: TRBD2; CDR3aa: CASSDRTSGRGGELFF; CDR3nt: TGTGCCAGCAGCGACAGGACTAGCGGGCGCGGCGGGGAGCTGTTTTTT
v_gene: TRBV10-3; j_gene: TRBJ1-1; abundance: medium-sized; len: 16; d_gene: NA; CDR3aa: CAISESLRAANTEAFF; CDR3nt: TGTGCCATCAGTGAGTCTCTGAGGGCTGCGAACACTGAAGCTTTCTTT
v_gene: TRBV27; j_gene: TRBJ2-7; abundance: few; len: 15; d_gene: NA; CDR3aa: CASSSPGAGAYEQYF; CDR3nt: TGTGCCAGCAGTTCCCCTGGGGCAGGCGCGTACGAGCAGTACTTC
v_gene: TRBV29-1; j_gene: TRBJ2-7; abundance: NA; len: 12; d_gene: NA; CDR3aa: CSVEDNSYEQYF; CDR3nt: TGCAGCGTTGAAGACAACTCCTACGAGCAGTACTTC
v_gene: TRBV27; j_gene: TRBJ2-7; abundance: NA; len: 15; d_gene: TRBD2; CDR3aa: CASSLFSGGTYEQYF; CDR3nt: TGTGCCAGCAGTTTATTTAGCGGGGGAACCTACGAGCAGTACTTC
v_gene: TRBV4-1; j_gene: TRBJ2-7; abundance: few; len: 16; d_gene: TRBD2; CDR3aa: CASSQEVTSGMYEQYF; CDR3nt: TGCGCCAGCAGCCAAGAAGTTACTAGCGGGATGTACGAGCAGTACTTC
v_gene: TRBV7-8; j_gene: TRBJ2-7; abundance: NA; len: 14; d_gene: NA; CDR3aa: CASSPYTSQHEQYF; CDR3nt: TGTGCCAGCAGCCCGTACACTAGCCAACACGAGCAGTACTTC
v_gene: TRBV7-9; j_gene: TRBJ2-1; abundance: NA; len: 16; d_gene: TRBD2; CDR3aa: CASTLIPPSGANEQFF; CDR3nt: TGTGCCAGCACCTTAATCCCCCCCAGCGGGGCCAATGAGCAGTTCTTC
v_gene: TRBV12-2; j_gene: TRBJ2-1; abundance: once; len: 17; d_gene: NA; CDR3aa: CASRLALGTSGDNEQFF; CDR3nt: TGTGCAAGTCGCTTAGCGCTGGGGACTAGCGGGGACAATGAGCAGTTCTTC
v_gene: TRBV6-1; j_gene: TRBJ1-1; abundance: NA; len: 17; d_gene: NA; CDR3aa: CASSEARVGVMNTEAFF; CDR3nt: TGTGCCAGCAGTGAAGCCAGAGTAGGGGTAATGAACACTGAAGCTTTCTTT
v_gene: TRBV4-3; j_gene: TRBJ2-7; abundance: medium-sized; len: 15; d_gene: NA; CDR3aa: CASSQDRGGWYEQYF; CDR3nt: TGCGCCAGCAGCCAAGATAGGGGGGGCTGGTACGAGCAGTACTTC
v_gene: TRBV6-6; j_gene: TRBJ2-1; abundance: NA; len: 14; d_gene: NA; CDR3aa: CASSYIATYNEQFF; CDR3nt: TGTGCCAGCAGTTACATAGCCACCTACAATGAGCAGTTCTTC
v_gene: TRBV7-9; j_gene: TRBJ1-2; abundance: NA; len: 15; d_gene: NA; CDR3aa: CASSSPTGLLYGYTF; CDR3nt: TGTGCCAGCAGCTCCCCAACAGGGCTCCTCTATGGCTACACCTTC
v_gene: TRBV4-3; j_gene: TRBJ1-3; abundance: medium-sized; len: 17; d_gene: NA; CDR3aa: CASSQDWSRASGNTIYF; CDR3nt: TGCGCCAGCAGCCAAGATTGGTCCAGGGCCTCTGGAAACACCATATATTTT
v_gene: TRBV4-3; j_gene: TRBJ2-7; abundance: NA; len: 15; d_gene: TRBD2; CDR3aa: CASSQGAGGPYEQYF; CDR3nt: TGCGCCAGCAGCCAAGGAGCGGGGGGGCCCTACGAGCAGTACTTC
v_gene: TRBV30; j_gene: TRBJ1-1; abundance: few; len: 11; d_gene: NA; CDR3aa: CAWSFSTEAFF; CDR3nt: TGTGCCTGGAGTTTCAGCACTGAAGCTTTCTTT
v_gene: TRBV7-9; j_gene: TRBJ1-2; abundance: few; len: 13; d_gene: NA; CDR3aa: CASSFGQFYGYTF; CDR3nt: TGTGCCAGCAGCTTCGGACAGTTCTATGGCTACACCTTC
v_gene: TRBV6-1; j_gene: TRBJ1-2; abundance: NA; len: 13; d_gene: NA; CDR3aa: CASSEAGDYGYTF; CDR3nt: TGTGCCAGCAGTGAAGCAGGGGACTATGGCTACACCTTC
v_gene: TRBV14; j_gene: TRBJ1-5; abundance: few; len: 17; d_gene: NA; CDR3aa: CASSQDLSGLSNQPQHF; CDR3nt: TGTGCCAGCAGCCAAGATTTGTCAGGGCTGAGCAATCAGCCCCAGCATTTT
v_gene: TRBV29-1; j_gene: TRBJ2-7; abundance: NA; len: 12; d_gene: NA; CDR3aa: CSVFTGSYEQYF; CDR3nt: TGCAGCGTTTTTACGGGCTCCTACGAGCAGTACTTC
v_gene: TRBV9; j_gene: TRBJ2-6; abundance: medium-sized; len: 15; d_gene: NA; CDR3aa: CASSVEGAGANVLTF; CDR3nt: TGTGCCAGCAGCGTAGAGGGGGCTGGGGCCAACGTCCTGACTTTC
v_gene: TRBV5-1; j_gene: TRBJ1-1; abundance: NA; len: 15; d_gene: TRBD1; CDR3aa: CASSFFWTGWTEAFF; CDR3nt: TGCGCCAGCAGCTTCTTTTGGACAGGGTGGACTGAAGCTTTCTTT
v_gene: TRBV29-1; j_gene: TRBJ2-7; abundance: NA; len: 15; d_gene: NA; CDR3aa: CSVEKGSGGTYEQYF; CDR3nt: TGCAGCGTTGAAAAGGGTAGCGGCGGTACCTACGAGCAGTACTTC
v_gene: TRBV27; j_gene: TRBJ2-7; abundance: NA; len: 18; d_gene: TRBD2; CDR3aa: CASSPWTGGGLAGGEQYF; CDR3nt: TGTGCCAGCAGTCCGTGGACAGGGGGGGGACTAGCGGGAGGGGAGCAGTACTTC
v_gene: TRBV1; j_gene: TRBJ2-7; abundance: few; len: 17; d_gene: NA; CDR3aa: CTSSALMASGGPYEQYF; CDR3nt: TGCACCAGCAGCGCCCTCATGGCTAGCGGAGGACCCTACGAGCAGTACTTC
v_gene: TRBV19; j_gene: TRBJ2-3; abundance: NA; len: 16; d_gene: TRBD2; CDR3aa: CASSVTSGSPPDTQYF; CDR3nt: TGTGCCAGTAGTGTAACTAGCGGGAGCCCCCCAGATACGCAGTATTTT
v_gene: TRBV4-2; j_gene: TRBJ1-1; abundance: few; len: 14; d_gene: TRBD1; CDR3aa: CASSHETGTGEAFF; CDR3nt: TGTGCCAGCAGCCATGAAACCGGGACAGGTGAAGCTTTCTTT
v_gene: TRBV21-1; j_gene: TRBJ1-5; abundance: NA; len: 15; d_gene: NA; CDR3aa: CASSNTGLLDQPQHF; CDR3nt: TGTGCCAGCAGCAACACAGGGTTATTAGATCAGCCCCAGCATTTT
v_gene: TRBV19; j_gene: TRBJ1-2; abundance: NA; len: 15; d_gene: NA; CDR3aa: CASSLPGVRSYGYTF; CDR3nt: TGTGCCAGTAGTTTACCAGGTGTTCGTTCCTATGGCTACACCTTC
v_gene: TRBV19; j_gene: TRBJ1-5; abundance: few; len: 17; d_gene: NA; CDR3aa: CASSIGEGRIGNQPQHF; CDR3nt: TGTGCCAGTAGTATAGGCGAGGGGAGGATTGGCAATCAGCCCCAGCATTTT
v_gene: TRBV7-9; j_gene: TRBJ2-7; abundance: medium-sized; len: 14; d_gene: NA; CDR3aa: CASSLGGQFYEQYF; CDR3nt: TGTGCCAGCAGCTTAGGTGGACAGTTCTACGAGCAGTACTTC